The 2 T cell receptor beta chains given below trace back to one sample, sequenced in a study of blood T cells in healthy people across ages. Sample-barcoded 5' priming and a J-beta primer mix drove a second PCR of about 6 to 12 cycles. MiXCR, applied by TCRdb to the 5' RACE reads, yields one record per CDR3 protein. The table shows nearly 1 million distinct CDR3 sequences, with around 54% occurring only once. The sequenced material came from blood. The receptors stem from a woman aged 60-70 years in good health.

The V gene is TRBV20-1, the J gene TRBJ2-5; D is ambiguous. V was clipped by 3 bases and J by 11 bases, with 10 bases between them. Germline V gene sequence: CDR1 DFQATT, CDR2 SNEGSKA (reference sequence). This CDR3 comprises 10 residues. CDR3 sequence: CSASIHEQYF. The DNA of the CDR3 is TGCAGTGCTAGTATCCATGAGCAGTACTTC.

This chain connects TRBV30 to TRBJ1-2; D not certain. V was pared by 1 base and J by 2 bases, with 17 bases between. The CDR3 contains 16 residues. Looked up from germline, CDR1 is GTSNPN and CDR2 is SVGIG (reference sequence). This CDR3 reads CAWSALRKTLNYGYTF. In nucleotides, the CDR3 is TGTGCCTGGAGTGCTTTGAGAAAAACTTTGAACTATGGCTACACCTTC.